These T cell receptor beta chains were read from a single sample in a study of T cells in Graves' hyperthyroidism and ophthalmopathy. TCRdb analysed the multiplex PCR reads with MiXCR anew, one entry per CDR3 protein. This sample yields about half a million distinct CDR3 sequences, of which roughly 23% are seen a single time; approximately 49% belongs to the top ten. Sequenced input: blood. Receptor source: a woman aged 70-85 years with Graves' ophthalmopathy. Both conserved end residues are part of each CDR3. The D gene is left open where the match is weak. Some rows mark clone size as missing; the rest say once, few, many or name a class of expanded clone.

clone size	V gene	D gene	CDR3 length	J gene	CDR3 protein	CDR3 DNA
-	TRBV20-1	-	11	TRBJ1-1	CSASLDYEAFF	TGCAGTGCTAGTTTGGACTACGAAGCTTTCTTT
few	TRBV7-2	-	14	TRBJ1-1	CASSLVVGNTEAFF	TGTGCCAGCAGCTTAGTGGTAGGGAACACTGAAGCTTTCTTT
-	TRBV18	-	16	TRBJ2-3	CASSQQPSSLTDTQYF	TGTGCCAGCTCCCAGCAACCATCTAGCCTCACAGATACGCAGTATTTT
few	TRBV30	-	14	TRBJ1-4	CAQEGGAYGEKLFF	TGTGCCCAAGAGGGGGGGGCTTATGGTGAAAAACTGTTTTTT
-	TRBV25-1	-	17	TRBJ2-3	CASPHARAAPRTDTQYF	TGTGCCAGCCCCCACGCCCGAGCGGCCCCACGCACAGATACGCAGTATTTT
-	TRBV20-1	TRBD2	18	TRBJ2-5	CSARVGLAGDLAQETQYF	TGCAGTGCTAGAGTGGGACTAGCGGGAGATCTAGCCCAAGAGACCCAGTACTTC
-	TRBV7-7	-	13	TRBJ2-3	CASSFRITDTQYF	TGTGCTAGCAGCTTCAGGATTACAGATACGCAGTATTTT
few	TRBV5-1	-	14	TRBJ2-5	CASHLGPSGETQYF	TGCGCCAGCCACTTGGGGCCTTCGGGTGAGACCCAGTACTTC
-	TRBV7-2	TRBD1	16	TRBJ1-2	CASSPSGNRGNYGYTF	TGTGCCAGCAGCCCCTCGGGCAACAGGGGAAACTATGGCTACACCTTC
-	TRBV4-1	-	16	TRBJ2-7	CASSQDGTGVYYEQYF	TGCGCCAGCAGCCAAGATGGTACGGGAGTCTACTACGAGCAGTACTTC
-	TRBV7-8	-	14	TRBJ1-5	CASSFSGGDQPQHF	TGTGCCAGCAGTTTCTCAGGAGGCGATCAGCCCCAGCATTTT
few	TRBV9	-	15	TRBJ2-7	CASSVRDSRTYEQYF	TGTGCCAGCAGCGTCCGGGACTCTCGGACCTACGAGCAGTACTTC
many	TRBV6-1	TRBD1	12	TRBJ2-7	CASRGQTYEQYF	TGTGCCAGCAGGGGACAGACCTACGAGCAGTACTTC
many	TRBV11-2	-	16	TRBJ2-5	CASSLGRDRAGETQYF	TGTGCCAGCAGCCTCGGGAGAGACAGGGCGGGAGAGACCCAGTACTTC
many	TRBV12-3/TRBV12-4	TRBD2	15	TRBJ2-1	CASTLHPGGRNEQFF	TGTGCCAGCACCTTACACCCGGGAGGGCGCAATGAGCAGTTCTTC
few	TRBV12-5	TRBD1	19	TRBJ1-6	CASGLVPIRDRTHNSPLHF	TGTGCTAGTGGTTTGGTACCGATCCGGGACAGGACTCATAATTCACCCCTCCACTTT
-	TRBV20-1	-	13	TRBJ1-1	CSASGGRGYEAFF	TGCAGTGCTAGCGGGGGTCGGGGATATGAAGCTTTCTTT
few	TRBV20-1	-	15	TRBJ2-7	CSARDLRGAGYEQYF	TGCAGTGCTAGAGATCTTAGGGGGGCAGGCTACGAGCAGTACTTC
-	TRBV6-2/TRBV6-3	TRBD2	15	TRBJ2-1	CASSPGTKNRNEQFF	TGTGCCAGCAGTCCCGGGACTAAAAATCGGAATGAGCAGTTCTTC
-	TRBV30	TRBD1	14	TRBJ2-2	CAWWDRAGTGELFF	TGTGCCTGGTGGGACAGGGCAGGCACCGGGGAGCTGTTTTTT
many	TRBV12-3/TRBV12-4	-	14	TRBJ1-5	CASSFHGDNQPQHF	TGTGCCAGCAGTTTCCACGGCGACAATCAGCCCCAGCATTTT
-	TRBV29-1	TRBD2	16	TRBJ2-1	CSVKGAPSGRWNEQFF	TGCAGCGTGAAGGGCGCTCCTAGCGGGAGGTGGAATGAGCAGTTCTTC
-	TRBV5-1	-	13	TRBJ1-2	CASSLRPNYGYTF	TGCGCCAGCAGCTTGCGCCCGAACTATGGCTACACCTTC
-	TRBV10-3	-	16	TRBJ2-3	CAISEHGRTSTDTQYF	TGTGCCATCAGTGAACACGGACGAACTAGCACAGATACGCAGTATTTT
many	TRBV11-2	-	17	TRBJ2-1	CASSSGGSISVYNEQFF	TGTGCCAGCAGCTCCGGGGGTTCGATATCAGTGTACAATGAGCAGTTCTTC
few	TRBV7-9	TRBD1	17	TRBJ2-3	CASSTNGDRGWTDTQYF	TGTGCCAGCAGCACAAATGGGGACAGGGGTTGGACAGATACGCAGTATTTT
-	TRBV12-3/TRBV12-4	TRBD2	16	TRBJ2-1	CASSPRGLADYNEQFF	TGTGCCAGCAGTCCCAGGGGACTAGCGGATTACAATGAGCAGTTCTTC
few	TRBV29-1	-	12	TRBJ2-4	CSVQATKNIQYF	TGCAGCGTTCAGGCTACCAAAAACATTCAGTACTTC
-	TRBV6-5	-	13	TRBJ1-5	CASSTRQNQPQHF	TGTGCCAGCAGTACCCGACAGAATCAGCCCCAGCATTTT
-	TRBV3-1	-	13	TRBJ2-5	CASSTRKWETQYF	TGTGCCAGCAGCACACGGAAATGGGAGACCCAGTACTTC
-	TRBV6-2/TRBV6-3	TRBD1	14	TRBJ2-1	CASSWDRGRNEQFF	TGTGCCAGCAGTTGGGACAGGGGGCGCAATGAGCAGTTCTTC
-	TRBV7-2	-	15	TRBJ2-2	CASSLSYPITGELFF	TGTGCCAGCAGCTTAAGCTACCCTATCACCGGGGAGCTGTTTTTT
few	TRBV7-9	-	16	TRBJ1-4	CASSLATTGLNEKLFF	TGTGCCAGCAGCTTAGCGACGACAGGCCTTAATGAAAAACTGTTTTTT
few	TRBV10-3	TRBD2	16	TRBJ2-7	CAISGTSGSNSYEQYF	TGTGCCATCAGCGGGACTAGCGGGAGTAATTCGTACGAGCAGTACTTC
many	TRBV12-3/TRBV12-4	-	14	TRBJ1-1	CASSTSIQQVEAFF	TGTGCCAGCAGCACTTCAATTCAACAGGTTGAAGCTTTCTTT
once	TRBV7-2	TRBD1	14	TRBJ1-6	CASSLYAGGSPLHF	TGTGCCAGCAGCTTATATGCAGGGGGATCACCCCTCCACTTT
many	TRBV7-2	-	15	TRBJ2-2	CASSLGFANTGELFF	TGTGCCAGCAGCTTAGGGTTCGCGAACACCGGGGAGCTGTTTTTT
few	TRBV6-1	TRBD1	15	TRBJ1-1	CASSEWGTGRTEAFF	TGTGCCAGCAGTGAGTGGGGGACAGGTAGGACTGAAGCTTTCTTT